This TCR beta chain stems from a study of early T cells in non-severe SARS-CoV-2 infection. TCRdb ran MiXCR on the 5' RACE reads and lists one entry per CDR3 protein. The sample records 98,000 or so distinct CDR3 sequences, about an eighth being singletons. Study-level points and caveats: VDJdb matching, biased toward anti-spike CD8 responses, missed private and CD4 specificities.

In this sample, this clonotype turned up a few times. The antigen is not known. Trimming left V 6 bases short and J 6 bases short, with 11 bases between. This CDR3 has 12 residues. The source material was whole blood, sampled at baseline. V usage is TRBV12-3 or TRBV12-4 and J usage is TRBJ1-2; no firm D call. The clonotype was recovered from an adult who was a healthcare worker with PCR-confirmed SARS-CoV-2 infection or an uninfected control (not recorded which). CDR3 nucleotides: TGTGCCAGCAGCTACGTTCCAGATGGCTACACCTTC. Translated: CASSYVPDGYTF.